Listed below are T cell receptor beta chains from one sample, sequenced in a study of cytomegalovirus exposure and HLA in healthy donors. Clones were read by immunoSEQ multiplex PCR, and TCRdb kept only the in-frame ones, dropping some. The data show 14,000 or so clones, about 60% seen once. The sample taken for sequencing was PBMCs. These receptor sequences come from a woman between 45 and 65 years old in good health and CMV-seropositive. CDR3s leave out the opening cysteine and the closing phenylalanine or tryptophan. The D gene is left open where the match is weak. For some rows the clone size is stated as once, few or many, or as a class when expanded; others skip it.

>9|TRBJ1-1|TRBV29-1|TRBD1|.
SVGTGGKAF
>11|TRBJ1-1|TRBV25-1|TRBD1|.
ASSEYGTAEAF
>15|TRBJ1-1|TRBV4-2|.|.
ASSQDLLGRANTEAF
>12|TRBJ1-2|TRBV7-3|TRBD1|few
ASSPRTGPDGYT
>9|TRBJ1-1|TRBV20-1|.|.
SARPVAEAF
>8|TRBJ2-1|TRBV29-1|.|.
SVTGIEQF
>12|TRBJ2-3|TRBV11-2|.|.
ASREAGSTDTQY
>11|TRBJ1-1|TRBV30|.|.
AWARGGRTEAF
>11|TRBJ1-1|TRBV6-5|.|.
ASSSGGDTEAF
>10|TRBJ2-1|TRBV29-1|TRBD2|few
SVEDRGDEQF
>13|TRBJ1-4|TRBV9|.|.
ASSARGGYVEKLF
>9|TRBJ1-1|TRBV29-1|.|few
SVRTDTEAF
>10|TRBJ1-2|TRBV10-3|.|few
AIGQSNYGYT
>10|TRBJ1-1|TRBV29-1|.|.
SVEGLHTEAF
>14|TRBJ2-1|TRBV10-3|TRBD2|.
AISESLAGLYNEQF
>13|TRBJ1-3|TRBV4-2|.|hyperexpanded
ASSPQGSPGNTIY
>12|TRBJ2-7|TRBV9|TRBD1|.
ASSVGDRPYEQY
>13|TRBJ1-1|TRBV4-1|.|.
ASSHPGRGNTEAF
>13|TRBJ2-6|TRBV25-1|.|.
ASSEWRAGANVLT
>13|TRBJ2-2|TRBV4-3|TRBD1|.
ASSLGQGAIGELF
>12|TRBJ2-7|TRBV6-1|TRBD1|few
ASRGQGLWNEQY
>12|TRBJ2-5|TRBV15|.|.
ATRELGPQETQY
>11|TRBJ1-4|TRBV6-5|.|.
ASSGGRTEKLF
>12|TRBJ1-5|TRBV6-5|TRBD1|.
ASSYRGSNQPQH
>12|TRBJ2-1|TRBV6-5|TRBD1|.
ASSYSQGVGEQF
>8|TRBJ1-2|TRBV29-1|.|.
SVSGYGYT
>8|TRBJ1-2|TRBV27|.|.
ASSFNGYT
>14|TRBJ2-2|TRBV4-1|TRBD2|.
ASSHGLADYTGELF
>12|TRBJ2-3|TRBV7-9|.|few
ASSSGNPRDTQY
>10|TRBJ1-2|TRBV30|.|.
AWSRGGYGYT
>12|TRBJ2-5|TRBV5-1|.|.
ASSTGTYQETQY
>11|TRBJ2-7|TRBV6-5|.|few
ASSWSGLGEQY
>11|TRBJ2-3|TRBV10-3|.|.
AIATGTTDTQY
>15|TRBJ1-1|TRBV30|.|.
AWSVGSRGGIFAEAF
>13|TRBJ1-2|TRBV4-3|TRBD1|.
ASSQVVGGSYGYT
>13|TRBJ1-4|TRBV6-5|.|few
ASSYQGARDEKLF
>13|TRBJ2-7|TRBV4-2|TRBD1|once
ASSLGQGAVYEQY
>8|TRBJ1-1|TRBV20-1|.|.
SALHSEAF
>14|TRBJ1-1|TRBV4-1|.|.
ASSQVGRGMNTEAF
>14|TRBJ2-3|TRBV11-2|TRBD2|.
ASSSGTSGYTDTQY
>10|TRBJ2-7|TRBV29-1|TRBD1|.
SVGQGSYEQY
>10|TRBJ1-2|TRBV29-1|TRBD1|.
SVGTGLAGYT
>15|TRBJ2-7|TRBV30|TRBD2|once
AWGPTGPAGPSYEQY
>12|TRBJ2-7|TRBV6-7|TRBD1|.
ASSRGQGAYEQY
>17|TRBJ2-3|TRBV6-1|TRBD1|hyperexpanded
ASSASLGDRGPNGYTQY
>13|TRBJ2-7|TRBV4-2|.|.
ASSQELGQSYEQY
>12|TRBJ2-5|TRBV25-1|TRBD1|.
ASSELSGGETQY
>10|TRBJ2-3|TRBV30|.|.
AWASRLDTQY
>11|TRBJ1-2|TRBV29-1|TRBD1|.
SVDLTGNYGYT
>11|TRBJ2-1|TRBV6-5|TRBD2|once
ASRLAGVNEQF
>14|TRBJ2-7|TRBV4-1|.|.
ASSQDPRMPGGEQY
>10|TRBJ2-7|TRBV29-1|.|.
GGGNTLYEQY
>11|TRBJ1-1|TRBV11-3|.|.
ASSRTVRTEAF
>13|TRBJ2-7|TRBV5-8|TRBD1|.
ASSQPGQGSYEQY
>10|TRBJ1-1|TRBV5-1|TRBD1|.
ASSLLGTVVF
>11|TRBJ2-2|TRBV5-1|.|.
ASSWPNTGELF